This T cell receptor (beta chain) was sequenced for a study of T cell changes during pregnancy in multiple sclerosis. Germline CDR1 reads DFQATT; CDR2 reads SNEGSKA (reference sequence). The CDR3 contains 11 residues. Only in-frame clones appear in the TCRdb table, and some are missing; sequencing was by immunoSEQ multiplex PCR. The table records some 40,000 clones, 75% to 90% of them present only once. This rearrangement joins TRBV20-1 to TRBJ2-3; 8 positions agree with TRBD1. The receptor was isolated from a female donor in good health, enrolled as a control in a pregnancy study. The sample in question was peripheral blood, obtained in the second trimester of pregnancy. CDR3 region: CGQGAGDTQYF. CDR3 nucleotides: TGCGGCCAGGGGGCTGGAGATACGCAGTATTTT.